These 17 T cell receptor beta chains were all obtained from the same sample, sequenced in a study of T cells in Graves' hyperthyroidism and ophthalmopathy. From RNA transcripts, TCR beta CDR3 regions were amplified. TCR CDR3 underwent first-round RT-PCR with the HTBI primer set. TCRdb analysed the multiplex PCR reads with MiXCR anew, one entry per CDR3 protein. The profile shows hundreds of thousands of distinct CDR3 sequences, over 12% of them singletons. Sequencing was done on a sample of blood. These receptors all stem from a middle-aged woman with Graves' ophthalmopathy.

V gene TRBV11-2 combines with J gene TRBJ1-1, with D possibly matching TRBD1 (5 bases). The CDR3 consists of 16 residues. V was clipped by 5 bases and J by 1 base, with 17 bases between them. In germline, CDR1 is SGHAT, CDR2 FQNNGV. DNA of the CDR3: TGTGCCAGCAGCCCCTTGGGAGGGGCCTGGAACACTGAAGCTTTCTTT. Protein product: CASSPLGGAWNTEAFF.

This clonotype was recorded many times. V is TRBV7-8 and J is TRBJ1-3, with D possibly TRBD1 on 5 matching bases. This CDR3 is built from 12 residues. The ends were cut back, 8 bases at V and 6 bases at J, with 11 bases in the middle. Per germline, CDR1 SGHVS and CDR2 FQNEAQ. The CDR3 bases are TGTGCCAGCCAGGGCACTGCAAACACCATATATTTT. This sequence encodes CASQGTANTIYF.

The chain joins TRBV28 to TRBJ2-7, with unresolved D. The CDR3 is 12 amino acids. The germline gives CDR1 MDHEN, CDR2 SYDVKM. Trimming removed 4 bases at V and 9 bases at J, with 13 bases between. Here the CDR3 reads CASSSDDAGQYF. DNA of the CDR3: TGTGCCAGCAGTTCCGACGACGCCGGGCAGTACTTC.

The V gene is TRBV27, the J gene TRBJ1-5; maybe TRBD1 (5 bases). The CDR3 consists of 17 residues. The germline V gene has CDR1 MNHEY and CDR2 SMNVEV (reference sequence). The ends were cut back, 2 bases at V and 2 bases at J, with 16 bases in the middle. DNA of the CDR3: TGTGCCAGCAGTTTAGGGGCCTGGCGGGAGGGCAATCAGCCCCAGCATTTT. Protein: CASSLGAWREGNQPQHF.

This clonotype was counted at least ten times. The CDR3 DNA reads TGTGCCAGCAGCTTAACCAGGGACGCCTATGGCTACACCTTC. This codes for CASSLTRDAYGYTF. This rearrangement joins TRBV11-2 to TRBJ1-2; maybe TRBD1 (5 bases). The CDR3 has 14 amino acids. V lost 2 bases and J 4 bases, leaving 11 bases between the germline ends. Germline lookup yields CDR1 SGHAT and CDR2 FQNNGV.

This clonotype was seen at least ten times. The junction differs from germline at one of its ends, possibly a read error. The chain employs TRBV6-1 and TRBJ1-2; D possibly corresponds to TRBD1 (6 bases). Per germline, CDR1 MNHNS and CDR2 SASEGT. CDR3 length: 15 amino acids. The CDR3 DNA reads TGTGCCGGCAGTGAAGGGGGAGGGCAGGCCTATGGCTACACCTTC. Translated: CAGSEGGGQAYGYTF.

In this sample, this clonotype turned up once. V and J are TRBV19 and TRBJ1-2; D remains ambiguous. CDR3 size: 14 residues. V lost 6 bases and J 3 bases, leaving 14 bases between the germline ends. The V gene's germline CDR1 is LNHDA and CDR2 SQIVND (reference sequence). CDR3 sequence: CASSPEPAHYGYTF. CDR3 DNA: TGTGCCAGTAGCCCAGAGCCGGCGCACTATGGCTACACCTTC.

This clonotype was detected ten times or more. This chain joins TRBV19 and TRBJ1-5; no firm D call. In germline, CDR1 is LNHDA, CDR2 SQIVND (reference sequence). This CDR3 comprises 13 residues. With 5 bases removed from V and 6 bases from J, the gap between germline ends came to 11 bases. DNA for the CDR3: TGTGCCAGTAGTGCCTGGTTGGGTCAGCCCCAGCATTTT. Translation gives CASSAWLGQPQHF.

This clonotype was seen many times. The gene calls are TRBV20-1 and TRBJ2-5; D is possibly TRBD2 (5 bases). CDR3 length: 14 amino acids. The germline gives CDR1 DFQATT, CDR2 SNEGSKA (reference sequence). The germline V and J ends were trimmed by 3 bases and 3 bases, with 14 bases remaining between them. In nucleotides, the CDR3 is TGCAGTGCTAGTCCCCCTCCAGCGGAAGAGACCCAGTACTTC. Encoded protein: CSASPPPAEETQYF.

V gene TRBV9 combines with J gene TRBJ2-2, with D unclear. Trimming removed 0 bases at V and 5 bases at J, with 8 bases between. The V gene's germline CDR1 is SGDLS and CDR2 YYNGEE. The CDR3 runs 14 residues. For the CDR3, the DNA is TGTGCCAGCAGCGTAGACAGTACAACCGGGGAGCTGTTTTTT. Amino acid sequence: CASSVDSTTGELFF.

This clonotype was seen only a few times. The CDR3 reads CSVGYGRSTGELFF. CDR3 coding DNA: TGCAGCGTTGGGTACGGGAGGTCCACCGGGGAGCTGTTTTTT. The chain uses TRBV29-1 and TRBJ2-2, with 7 bases aligning to TRBD2. Germline CDR1 is SQVTM and CDR2 is ANQGSEA. Trimming took 4 bases from V and 4 from J; bases not matched to a gene: 6. The CDR3 consists of 14 residues.

This clonotype was counted ten times or more. V usage is TRBV7-2 and J usage is TRBJ2-5; 7 nucleotides align to TRBD2. CDR1 and CDR2 (germline): SGHTA, FQGNSA. This CDR3 is 12 amino acids long. Unmatched junction bases numbered 2, after V lost 5 bases and J lost 5 bases. The CDR3 coding sequence is TGTGCCAGCAGCGGGGGGGTTGAGACCCAGTACTTC. Translated, it gives CASSGGVETQYF.

V gene TRBV28 combines with J gene TRBJ2-6; TRBD1 agrees at 8 bases. CDR1 and CDR2 (germline): MDHEN, SYDVKM. The J segment lost 1 base and the V segment lost 3 bases, leaving 11 bases of the junction unmatched. The CDR3 has 19 amino acids. The CDR3 coding sequence is TGTGCCAGCAGTTTCCTGGACAGGGCAGGAAATTCTGGGGCCAACGTCCTGACTTTC. Its translation is CASSFLDRAGNSGANVLTF.

The sample holds many counts of this clonotype. The chain employs TRBV5-1 and TRBJ1-5; D is possibly TRBD1 (5 bases). CDR3 length: 13 residues. The V end lost 2 bases, the J end lost 3 bases, and 6 bases lay between the germline ends. The V gene's germline CDR1 is SGHRS and CDR2 YFSETQ. The CDR3 DNA sequence: TGCGCCAGCAGCTTCGGGGCCAATCAGCCCCAGCATTTT. Encoded protein: CASSFGANQPQHF. The whole variable domain, filled in from reference TRBV5-1 and TRBJ1-5, reads KAGVTQTPRYLIKTRGQQVTLSCSPISGHRSVSWYQQTPGQGLQFLFEYFSETQRNKGNFPGRFSGRQFSNSRSEMNVSTLELGDSALYLCASSFGANQPQHFGDGTRLSIL.

This clonotype was counted many times. This sequence joins TRBV7-2 and TRBJ2-7; the D is unclear. This CDR3 is 11 amino acids long. In germline, CDR1 is SGHTA, CDR2 FQGNSA. Trimming took 2 bases from V and 6 from J, leaving 5 bases between them. CDR3: CASSLYSEQYF. The CDR3 coding sequence is TGTGCCAGCAGCTTATACTCCGAGCAGTACTTC.

This clonotype was counted many times. The V and J genes are TRBV11-1 and TRBJ2-2; D gene uncertain. The CDR3 runs 12 residues. Trimming took 1 base from V and 12 from J, leaving 9 bases between them. Germline V gives CDR1 SGHAT, CDR2 FQDESV (reference sequence). The CDR3 DNA reads as TGTGCCAGCAGCTTAGAGCCAACAAAGCTGTTTTTT. It encodes CASSLEPTKLFF.

This chain connects TRBV15 to TRBJ2-3; no firm D call. Germline CDR1 and CDR2: LNHNV and YYDKDF (reference sequence). The CDR3 sequence is 16 residues long. V lost 3 bases and J lost 1, with 14 bases in between. CDR3: CATSRPSLPRTDTQYF. In nucleotides, the CDR3 is TGTGCCACCAGCAGGCCCAGCCTCCCCCGCACAGATACGCAGTATTTT.